The entry that follows covers one T cell receptor beta chain sequence. Antigen: not known. Germline lookup yields CDR1 SGHVS and CDR2 FQNEAQ. The CDR3 totals 12 residues. The ends were cut back, 7 bases at V and 2 bases at J, with 9 bases in the middle. This sample stems from a study of T cell responses to AZD1222 COVID-19 vaccine. Study-wide findings and caveats: Dominant at 160-218 and 743-854, vaccine-associated CD4 TCRs also spanned spike. Repertoire sampling occurred only after the peak T cell response. Unmutated variant regions reportedly attract nearly half of all spike-specific TCRs.

Generated by immunoSEQ multiplex PCR, the TCRdb table keeps only in-frame clones and is missing some. This sample has under 95,000 clones, with 75% to 90% found just once. The material sequenced was peripheral blood, taken 28 days after the second AZD1222 dose. The chain carries TRBV7-8 and TRBJ2-7; TRBD1 might be the D (5 bases). This TCR came from an adult who received the AZD1222 COVID-19 vaccine. CDR3 coding DNA: TGTGCCAGCACAGGGTCGGCCTACGAGCAGTACTTC. Translation gives CASTGSAYEQYF. The full variable domain, rest sourced from reference TRBV7-8 and TRBJ2-7, is GAGVSQSPRYKVAKRGQDVALRCDPISGHVSLFWYQQALGQGPEFLTYFQNEAQLDKSGLPSDRFFAERPEGSVSTLKIQRTQQEDSAVYLCASTGSAYEQYFGPGTRLTVT.